Listed below are T cell receptor beta chains from one sample, sequenced in a study of CD8+ T cells in alopecia areata. Some clones are missing from TCRdb's copy, which holds only in-frame ones; the method was immunoSEQ multiplex PCR. The repertoire holds 190,000 or so clones, 58% seen once, with approximately 5.1% in the top ten. Material: CD4+ T cells sorted from blood, obtained at week 24, from a patient treated with tofacitinib. These receptors were obtained from a human donor with alopecia areata. Both conserved end residues are trimmed from each CDR3. The size field is filled for only some rows; it gives once, few, many or a size class.

TRBV7-9,9,TRBJ2-5,.,ASTKAETQY
TRBV30,9,TRBJ1-1,once,AWQGYTEAF
TRBV29-1,12,TRBJ1-1,.,SVVRDRVNTEAF
TRBV5-6,13,TRBJ2-1,once,ASRFTGTRVDEQF
TRBV11-2,13,TRBJ2-2,few,ASSLKLSNTGELF
TRBV18,12,TRBJ1-5,few,ASSPEQLDQPQH
TRBV25-1,12,TRBJ1-5,.,ASSGQEAPGPQH
TRBV2,13,TRBJ1-5,few,ASSRGWEGNQPQH
TRBV6-5,10,TRBJ1-2,.,ASLDPNYGYT
TRBV19,16,TRBJ2-2,.,ASSIVLPLGGNTGELF
TRBV30,13,TRBJ2-7,.,AWGIGQASSYEQY
TRBV4-3,13,TRBJ2-1,.,ASSPGLATYNEQF
TRBV7-2,11,TRBJ2-3,few,ASSLNDQSTQY
TRBV28,10,TRBJ1-1,.,ASTLRGREGF